The T cell receptor beta chain described here comes from a study of cytomegalovirus exposure and HLA in healthy donors. With 60 Vbeta and 13 Jbeta primers, the PCR was carried out. Clones were read by immunoSEQ multiplex PCR, and TCRdb kept only the in-frame ones, dropping some. The table has under 95,000 clones, more than 60% seen once; the top ten hold roughly 2%. As for this clone: Its antigen remains unknown.

CDR1 is SGHAT and CDR2 is FQNNGV in the germline V gene. V was shortened by 6 bases and J by 1 base, with 8 bases between the two germline ends. CDR3 size: 13 residues. Points from the study as a whole: DRB1 showed the most TCR associations and HLA-C the fewest in a later analysis, as rates varied by HLA locus. The authors enumerated around 150 TCR beta chains as linked to cytomegalovirus. A later analysis found common viral pathogens apparently linked to several of the most significant clusters.

The source of this sequence is a boy aged 5-17 years in good health and CMV-seronegative. The chain is built from TRBV11-2 and TRBJ2-3, with TRBD2 as a possible D gene (6 bases). The sequencing input was PBMCs. CDR3 DNA sequence: TGTGCCAGCAGATGGGGGGGCACAGATACGCAGTATTTT. The encoded protein is CASRWGGTDTQYF.